Below, 29 T cell receptor beta chains from the same sample are listed, as sequenced in a study of T cell repertoires in cytomegalovirus infection (dated by TCRdb to about 2019). The antigens for these receptors are not known. The reads were generated on an Illumina HiSeq 1500. TCRdb itself trimmed the public reads at Q25 with fastp, ran MiXCR and retained productive beta chains. Duplicate CDR3 protein sequences are folded into a single record with the most common DNA and genes. The sample table records about 920,000 distinct CDR3 sequences; around a third of these occur just once. The top ten clones comprise more than 12% of the sample. The treatment or condition label of this sample denotes: in vitro stimulation with specific CMV peptide epitopes to enrich CMV-specific T cells. The source was cultured CD8+ T cells from PBMCs, collected from culture after CMV antigen stimulation. All receptors come from a human donor in good health (CMV status not recorded). Some clones in this sample may be carry-over from other donors' samples.

The chain has TRBV4-1 and TRBJ2-5, with 7 bases lining up with TRBD2. V was pared by 4 bases and J by 5 bases, with 10 bases of the junction left unmatched. Germline CDR1 and CDR2: MGHRA and YSYEKL. The CDR3 is 15 amino acids. This chain's CDR3 is CASSRLALGMETQYF. CDR3 coding DNA: TGCGCCAGCAGCCGACTAGCCTTGGGTATGGAGACCCAGTACTTC.

CDR3 sequence: CASSQGAPSGGFYNEQFF. CDR3 coding DNA: TGTGCCAGCAGCCAAGGGGCCCCTAGCGGGGGGTTTTACAATGAGCAGTTCTTC. The chain combines TRBV11-2 with TRBJ2-1; TRBD2 agrees at 11 bases. The V and J ends lost 5 bases and 4 bases, in that order; junction bases with no gene match: 13. The CDR3 is made up of 18 amino acids. CDR1 and CDR2 (germline): SGHAT, FQNNGV. Supplemented by reference TRBV11-2 and TRBJ2-1, the full variable domain reads EAGVAQSPRYKIIEKRQSVAFWCNPISGHATLYWYQQILGQGPKLLIQFQNNGVVDDSQLPKDRFSAERLKGVDSTLKIQPAKLEDSAVYLCASSQGAPSGGFYNEQFFGPGTRLTVL.

The chain uses TRBV6-2 or TRBV6-3 and TRBJ2-7; possible D gene TRBD1, 5 bases. The CDR3 runs 16 residues. Trimming shortened V by 2 bases and J by 2 bases, and 16 bases separated the two germline ends. Germline V lookup: CDR1 MNHEY, CDR2 SVGEGT. The CDR3 reads CASSYAQGGVAYEQYV. In nucleotides, the CDR3 is TGTGCCAGCAGTTACGCCCAGGGCGGAGTAGCCTACGAGCAGTACGTC.

V usage is TRBV6-1 and J usage is TRBJ2-6, with D unclear. Germline V gene lookup returns CDR1 MNHNS and CDR2 SASEGT. The length of the CDR3 is 16 residues. The V and J ends lost 6 bases and 4 bases respectively, with 16 bases between them. The DNA for the CDR3 is TGTGCCAGCAGGGTTTGGGCGGCGCCAGGGGCCAACGTCCTGACTTTC. As protein: CASRVWAAPGANVLTF.

The CDR3: CASSVRDSFPNEKLFF. CDR3 DNA: TGTGCCAGCAGCGTACGGGACAGCTTCCCCAATGAAAAACTGTTTTTT. The chain joins TRBV3-1 to TRBJ1-4; 7 nucleotides match TRBD1. With V trimmed by 5 bases and J by 5 bases, 11 bases remained unmatched. This CDR3 has 16 amino acids. CDR1 LGHDT and CDR2 YNNKEL come from the germline V gene (reference sequence).

The CDR3 region has the DNA TGTGCCAGCAGCAACCACGGGACCGATCAGCCCCAGCATTTT. It encodes CASSNHGTDQPQHF. V usage is TRBV6-5 and J usage is TRBJ1-5; D may be TRBD1 (5 bases). The ends were cut back, 6 bases at V and 5 bases at J, with 14 bases in the middle. Germline V gives CDR1 MNHEY, CDR2 SVGAGI. CDR3 size: 14 residues.

This sequence joins TRBV7-2 and TRBJ2-1; 8 bases are shared with TRBD2. V trimming: 3 bases; J trimming: 6 bases; junction bases outside the gene matches: 13. Germline V gene lookup returns CDR1 SGHTA and CDR2 FQGNSA. The length of the CDR3 is 17 residues. The chain's CDR3 is CASSLGRLTGGRNEQFF. The CDR3, as DNA: TGTGCCAGCAGCTTGGGCCGTCTAACGGGGGGGCGCAATGAGCAGTTCTTC.

This clonotype was seen a handful of times. The J gene is TRBJ2-3, the V gene TRBV4-3, with TRBD2 identical over 7 bases. The CDR3 extends over 15 amino acids. V shed 1 base, J shed 7 bases, and the junction held 8 bases outside the gene matches. Germline V gives CDR1 LGHNA, CDR2 YSLEER. CDR3 nucleotides: TGCGCCAGCAGCCAAGCATGGGGGGGTAGGAATACGCAGTATTTT. This gives the protein CASSQAWGGRNTQYF.

This clonotype was found a few times. The CDR3 here is CASSASGESSYNEQFF. The CDR3 region has the DNA TGCGCCAGCAGCGCAAGCGGGGAGAGCTCCTACAATGAGCAGTTCTTC. The chain links TRBV5-1 to TRBJ2-1; TRBD2 matches 7 bases. The CDR3 runs 16 residues. CDR1 is SGHRS and CDR2 is YFSETQ in the germline V gene. The trim removed 4 bases at V and 0 bases at J, leaving 7 bases unmatched.

The CDR3, as DNA: TGTGCCAGCAGCGCGATCCCTAGCGGGGGAGCCTACGAGCAGTACTTC. It yields the protein CASSAIPSGGAYEQYF. The rearrangement uses TRBV9 and TRBJ2-7; 10 nucleotides align to TRBD2. The germline V gene encodes CDR1 SGDLS and CDR2 YYNGEE. This CDR3 contains 16 residues. V dropped 3 bases and J dropped 2; count of bases not matched to a gene: 8.

This sequence joins TRBV12-3 or TRBV12-4 and TRBJ1-5, with a tentative D call TRBD1 (6 bases). The V end lost 5 bases, the J end lost 11 bases, and 22 bases lay between the germline ends. This CDR3 contains 15 residues. The CDR3 loop reads CASSNTGTLGRSQHF. DNA for the CDR3: TGTGCCAGCAGTAATACCGGGACATTAGGGCGATCCCAGCATTTT.

This clonotype was recorded at least ten times. This rearrangement joins TRBV6-2 or TRBV6-3 to TRBJ1-1; possible D gene TRBD1, 5 bases. Trimming pared 3 bases from V and 3 bases from J, leaving 17 bases between. There are 16 residues in the CDR3. Germline lookup yields CDR1 MNHEY and CDR2 SVGEGT. The CDR3 loop reads CASSYSQGIGDTEAFF. CDR3 sequence (DNA): TGTGCCAGCAGTTATTCCCAGGGAATCGGAGACACTGAAGCTTTCTTT.

This clonotype was recorded a few times. The rearrangement joins TRBV20-1 to TRBJ1-3; 7 nucleotides line up with TRBD1. CDR1 DFQATT and CDR2 SNEGSKA come from the germline V gene (reference sequence). The CDR3 totals 14 residues. Losses at the gene ends were 4 bases for V and 2 bases for J; bases not matched to a gene: 5. CDR3 nucleotides: TGCAGTGCTATCGACAGGGACACTGGAAACACCATATATTTT. Translating it yields CSAIDRDTGNTIYF.

The V gene is TRBV29-1, the J gene TRBJ2-6, with D unresolved. This CDR3 contains 20 residues. Germline CDR1 is SQVTM and CDR2 is ANQGSEA. With 2 bases removed from V and 5 bases from J, the gap between germline ends came to 28 bases. The CDR3: CSVESHSRTADGGRANVLTF. CDR3 nucleotide sequence: TGCAGCGTTGAATCTCATTCCCGCACTGCAGACGGTGGGCGGGCCAACGTCCTGACTTTC. The full variable domain, its missing parts supplied by reference TRBV29-1 and TRBJ2-6, is SAVISQKPSRDICQRGTSLTIQCQVDSQVTMMFWYRQQPGQSLTLIATANQGSEATYESGFVIDKFPISRPNLTFSTLTVSNMSPEDSSIYLCSVESHSRTADGGRANVLTFGAGSRLTVL.

This clonotype showed up just a few times. The chain combines TRBV7-2 with TRBJ2-2; D is perhaps TRBD1 (6 bases). Per germline, CDR1 SGHTA and CDR2 FQGNSA. V lost 0 bases to trimming and J lost 1 base, with 9 bases between them. The CDR3 has 16 residues. CDR3 in amino acids: CASSLAATGNTGELFF. CDR3 bases: TGTGCCAGCAGCTTAGCGGCGACAGGGAACACCGGGGAGCTGTTTTTT.

Many counts were recorded for this clonotype. The chain recombines TRBV20-1 with TRBJ1-5; 11 nucleotides align to TRBD1. CDR1 is DFQATT, CDR2 SNEGSKA, per germline (reference sequence). This CDR3 region has 15 residues. With 6 bases clipped from V and 6 bases from J, the junction kept 10 bases outside the gene matches. The CDR3 here is CSAPDRGLAGQPQHF. CDR3 coding DNA: TGCAGTGCACCGGACAGGGGGCTTGCGGGTCAGCCCCAGCATTTT.

This clonotype was seen a few times. The chain joins TRBV10-3 to TRBJ1-3; D not resolved. The V gene's germline CDR1 is ENHRY and CDR2 SYGVKD. The CDR3 loop spans 12 amino acids. The V and J ends lost 0 bases and 7 bases respectively, with 4 bases between them. This CDR3 is CAISESINTIYF. The DNA of the CDR3 is TGTGCCATCAGTGAGTCAATTAACACCATATATTTT.

This clonotype was counted only a few times. The chain recombines TRBV11-3 with TRBJ1-6; the D is unclear. The V gene lost 1 base and the J gene lost 7 bases, with 5 bases spanning the gap. The germline V gene encodes CDR1 SGHNT and CDR2 YENEEA. This CDR3 has 13 residues. In nucleotides, the CDR3 is TGTGCCAGCAGCTTAGTTTGGAATTCACCCCTCCACTTT. It encodes CASSLVWNSPLHF. Variable domain in full (rest from reference TRBV11-3 and TRBJ1-6): EAGVVQSPRYKIIEKKQPVAFWCNPISGHNTLYWYLQNLGQGPELLIRYENEEAVDDSQLPKDRFSAERLKGVDSTLKIQPAELGDSAVYLCASSLVWNSPLHFGNGTRLTVT.

This clonotype was recorded only once. A read error may produce the germline difference seen at one junction end. The rearrangement uses TRBV7-9 and TRBJ1-1, with no clear D. CDR1 SEHNR and CDR2 FQNEAQ come from the germline V gene (reference sequence). This CDR3 spans 15 amino acids. The CDR3 loop is CVSSEEDFPNTEAFF. The CDR3 nucleotides are TGTGTCAGCAGCGAGGAGGACTTCCCGAACACTGAAGCTTTCTTT.

Ten or more counts support this clonotype. The CDR3 loop is CSVVAGTASDNYGYTF. CDR3 nucleotide sequence: TGCAGCGTTGTAGCGGGGACGGCGTCCGATAACTATGGCTACACCTTC. This chain uses TRBV29-1 with TRBJ1-2; the D gene is possibly TRBD1 (5 bases). This CDR3 is 16 amino acids long. Trimming removed 4 bases from V and 1 base from J, with 19 bases in between. Germline CDR1 reads SQVTM; CDR2 reads ANQGSEA.

This clonotype was seen only a few times. The chain recombines TRBV7-9 with TRBJ1-2; a possible D gene is TRBD1 (6 bases). The V end lost 5 bases, the J end lost 2 bases, and 12 bases lay between the germline ends. The CDR3 has 14 amino acids. Germline CDR1 SEHNR, CDR2 FQNEAQ (reference sequence). CDR3 bases: TGTGCCAGCAGCCCCCCCGACAGGAACTATGGCTACACCTTC. It is translated as CASSPPDRNYGYTF.

The chain employs TRBV6-5 and TRBJ2-3, with a tentative D call TRBD1 (6 bases). V lost 3 bases to trimming and J lost 2 bases, with 15 bases between them. Germline V lookup: CDR1 MNHEY, CDR2 SVGAGI. There are 16 residues in the CDR3. Here the CDR3 reads CASSYGQGPATDTQYF. In DNA form, the CDR3 reads TGTGCCAGCAGTTATGGCCAGGGGCCGGCCACAGATACGCAGTATTTT.

The chain carries TRBV7-9 and TRBJ2-3; 7 nucleotides line up with TRBD2. Germline lookup yields CDR1 SEHNR and CDR2 FQNEAQ (reference sequence). This CDR3 contains 16 residues. J gave up 8 bases and V 4 bases, and 15 bases lay outside the gene matches. CDR3 DNA: TGTGCCAGCAGCTCTCCCGCGGGGGTTACCCCGGGTACGCAGTATTTT. Its translation: CASSSPAGVTPGTQYF.

This clonotype has more than one count but fewer than ten. The chain is built from TRBV27 and TRBJ1-1; D remains unclear. The CDR3 runs 16 residues. The germline V gene has CDR1 MNHEY and CDR2 SMNVEV (reference sequence). The V and J ends lost 1 base and 3 bases respectively, with 15 bases between them. Written as DNA, the CDR3 is TGTGCCAGCAGTTTATATTTGGAGATAAGCCACACTGAAGCTTTCTTT. It specifies CASSLYLEISHTEAFF.

This clonotype has at least ten counts. The V gene is TRBV12-3 or TRBV12-4, the J gene TRBJ2-1; D remains ambiguous. The CDR3 is 13 residues long. Trimming pared 6 bases from V and 3 bases from J, leaving 9 bases between. In DNA, the CDR3 is TGTGCCAGCAGCCACCTCAGCTACAATGAGCAGTTCTTC. This encodes CASSHLSYNEQFF.

The V call is TRBV7-3, the J call TRBJ1-2; 8 bases match TRBD1. V shed 4 bases, J shed 4 bases, and the junction held 8 bases outside the gene matches. In germline, CDR1 is SGHTA, CDR2 FQGTGA. This CDR3 comprises 15 residues. This CDR3 reads CASSYGQGPIYGYTF. In DNA form, the CDR3 reads TGTGCCAGCAGCTATGGACAGGGCCCTATCTATGGCTACACCTTC.

This clonotype was seen at least ten times. This rearrangement joins TRBV7-6 to TRBJ1-1, with D possibly TRBD1 on 5 matching bases. V gave up 1 base and J gave up 2 bases, with 11 bases separating them. Germline V lookup: CDR1 SGHVS, CDR2 FNYEAQ. The CDR3 is 15 residues long. The CDR3 nucleotides are TGTGCCAGCAGCTTAGAATGGCAGGGTAACACTGAAGCTTTCTTT. It is translated as CASSLEWQGNTEAFF.

The chain is built from TRBV6-5 and TRBJ1-4, with 7 nucleotides matching TRBD1. Trimming at V came to 3 bases and at J to 8 bases, leaving 9 bases not matched to a gene. The germline V gene has CDR1 MNHEY and CDR2 SVGAGI. The CDR3 has 15 amino acids. DNA for the CDR3: TGTGCCAGCAGTTATAGCCAGGGGACAGAAGAAAAACTGTTTTTT. The encoded protein is CASSYSQGTEEKLFF.

In this sample, this clonotype turned up a few times. The rearrangement uses TRBV4-2 and TRBJ1-1; D unresolved. With 3 bases removed from V and 0 bases from J, the gap between germline ends came to 11 bases. The germline gives CDR1 LGHNA, CDR2 YNFKEQ. CDR3 length equals 15 residues. The CDR3 DNA follows: TGTGCCAGCAGCCACGCCACATCTTTGAACACTGAAGCTTTCTTT. Amino acid sequence: CASSHATSLNTEAFF.